The rows below give T cell receptor beta chains drawn from one sample of a study of cytomegalovirus exposure and HLA in healthy donors. TCRdb's table, derived via immunoSEQ multiplex PCR, lists solely in-frame clones and lacks some. The table shows 120,000 or so clones, with 15% to 20% occurring only once. Sequencing was carried out using PBMCs. Receptor source: a female donor in good health and CMV-seropositive. Both conserved end residues are part of each CDR3. D genes are given only for firm matches. Clone size is not always given. Where it is, it says once, few, many or a class for expanded clones.

v_gene	d_gene	abundance	j_gene	CDR3nt	CDR3aa
TRBV4-2	TRBD2	-	TRBJ2-7	TGTGCCAGCAGCCAAGATATTGGCGGGGGGGACCCGTACTCCTACGAGCAGTACTTC	CASSQDIGGGDPYSYEQYF
TRBV2	-	-	TRBJ2-4	TGTGCCAGCAGTGAGTCGGGGGGCTTAGCCAAAAACATTCAGTACTTC	CASSESGGLAKNIQYF
TRBV28	-	-	TRBJ1-2	TGTGCCAGCAGTTTCCCCCAGGGGACCTCAGCTAACTATGGCTACACCTTC	CASSFPQGTSANYGYTF
TRBV28	TRBD2	few	TRBJ2-5	TGTGCCAGCAGCTTACTAGCGGGGGGGGAGACCCAGTACTTC	CASSLLAGGETQYF
TRBV5-4	TRBD2	-	TRBJ2-5	TGTGCCAGCAGCTTGGGACTAGCGGGAGGTGAGACCCAGTACTTC	CASSLGLAGGETQYF
TRBV19	TRBD2	-	TRBJ2-1	TGTGCCAGTAGTATTATATCCAGCGGGAGTTACAATGAGCAGTTCTTC	CASSIISSGSYNEQFF
TRBV5-1	-	few	TRBJ2-3	TGCGCCAGCAGCGGACTTGGGAGCACAGATACGCAGTATTTT	CASSGLGSTDTQYF
TRBV7-9	TRBD1	few	TRBJ2-4	TGTGCCAGCAGCCGGACAGGGCAGGACAAAAACATTCAGTACTTC	CASSRTGQDKNIQYF
TRBV5-6	-	few	TRBJ1-5	TGTGCCAGCAGCTTAAGGGGGGGCTGGGGCAATCAGCCCCAGCATTTT	CASSLRGGWGNQPQHF
TRBV30	TRBD2	-	TRBJ2-3	TGTGCCTGGAGTGTCCCGATGACTAGCGGGGTGGGGGATACGCAGTATTTT	CAWSVPMTSGVGDTQYF
TRBV6-5	TRBD1	-	TRBJ2-7	TGTGCCAGCAGTTACTCGAAGGGACAGATCCACGAGCAGTACTTC	CASSYSKGQIHEQYF
TRBV30	-	few	TRBJ1-2	TGTGCCTGGAGTGTACAGGGTAGGGACACCTTC	CAWSVQGRDTF
TRBV7-2	-	-	TRBJ1-1	TGTGCCAGCAGCTTAATGTCGTATCGTTTCCAGGGATTGAACACTGAAGCTTTCTTT	CASSLMSYRFQGLNTEAFF
TRBV6-1	-	few	TRBJ2-1	TGTGCCAGCAGTGAAGCCCCGGGCTCCTACAATGAGCAGTTCTTC	CASSEAPGSYNEQFF
TRBV5-1	-	-	TRBJ2-3	TGCGCCAGCAGCTTGGCCGGCAGCGGCGGCCCCTCCAGCACAGATACGCAGTATTTT	CASSLAGSGGPSSTDTQYF
TRBV7-9	TRBD1	few	TRBJ1-2	TGTGCCAGCAGCGGTTATAACAGGGGTGGTTTTGATGGCTACACCTTC	CASSGYNRGGFDGYTF